This passage covers 12 T cell receptor beta chains from one sample sequenced in a study of early stage breast cancer tumors. Repertoires were generated with immunoSEQ multiplex PCR, while TCRdb's copy carries only in-frame clones and drops some. This table holds roughly 40,000 clones, around 72% found once. Sample: blood. The source of these receptors is a person aged 50-59 years with breast cancer.

In regard to this clone: Other DNA sequences in this sample translate to the same CDR3. The V and J genes are TRBV29-1 and TRBJ2-7; a weak D match, TRBD2 (5 bases). The CDR3 contains 13 residues. CDR1 SQVTM and CDR2 ANQGSEA come from the germline V gene. The V gene lost 3 bases and the J gene lost 0 bases, with 9 bases spanning the gap. The CDR3 DNA reads TGCAGCGTTGAGGGTCGGGACTCCTACGAGCAGTACTTC. Translated: CSVEGRDSYEQYF.

CDR3 region: CASSFPGSNQPQHF. The CDR3 nucleotides are TGTGCCAGCAGCTTTCCGGGTTCAAATCAGCCCCAGCATTTT. The chain links TRBV7-2 to TRBJ1-5; D ambiguous. This CDR3 comprises 14 residues. Trimming pared 3 bases from V and 4 bases from J, leaving 10 bases between. The germline gives CDR1 SGHTA, CDR2 FQGNSA.

V usage is TRBV9 and J usage is TRBJ2-1, with TRBD1 as a possible D gene (6 bases). Germline V gene data show CDR1 as SGDLS and CDR2 as YYNGEE. CDR3 length: 15 amino acids. V dropped 2 bases and J dropped 0 bases, with 9 bases sitting between them. The CDR3 is CASSVQGTSYNEQFF. CDR3 nucleotides: TGTGCCAGCAGCGTCCAGGGGACCTCCTACAATGAGCAGTTCTTC.

The chain has TRBV19 and TRBJ1-1, with 8 bases that match TRBD1. J gave up 5 bases and V 9 bases, and 5 bases lay outside the gene matches. Looked up from germline, CDR1 is LNHDA and CDR2 is SQIVND (reference sequence). The CDR3 runs to 12 residues. CDR3 in DNA: TGTGCCAGCACCAGGGGGCAGACTGAAGCTTTCTTT. As protein: CASTRGQTEAFF. Together with reference TRBV19 and TRBJ1-1, the CDR3 gives the full variable domain: DGGITQSPKYLFRKEGQNVTLSCEQNLNHDAMYWYRQDPGQGLRLIYYSQIVNDFQKGDIAEGYSVSREKKESFPLTVTSAQKNPTAFYLCASTRGQTEAFFGQGTRLTVV.

The gene calls are TRBV4-2 and TRBJ2-1; D uncertain. The CDR3 spans 15 residues. Looked up from germline, CDR1 is LGHNA and CDR2 is YNFKEQ. Trimming took 2 bases from V and 5 from J, leaving 13 bases between them. The CDR3 is CASSQPRQAHNEQFF. DNA of the CDR3: TGTGCCAGCAGCCAACCCAGACAAGCCCACAATGAGCAGTTCTTC.

The chain carries TRBV5-4 and TRBJ2-7; D is unresolved. V shed 2 bases and J shed 3 bases, with 6 bases lying between them. This CDR3 contains 12 residues. Germline assignment: CDR1 SGHNT and CDR2 YYREEE (reference sequence). CDR3 residues: CASSFSGYEQYF. CDR3 DNA sequence: TGTGCCAGCAGCTTCTCGGGCTACGAGCAGTACTTC.

The chain carries TRBV9 and TRBJ2-5; 9 nucleotides align to TRBD2. CDR1 is SGDLS, CDR2 YYNGEE, per germline. V dropped 0 bases and J dropped 5; count of bases not matched to a gene: 2. The CDR3 is 14 residues long. DNA of the CDR3: TGTGCCAGCAGCGTAGGGACTAGCGACGAGACCCAGTACTTC. It translates to CASSVGTSDETQYF.

The J gene is TRBJ1-2, the V gene TRBV27; 7 nucleotides agree with TRBD1. The trim removed 5 bases at V and 0 bases at J, leaving 6 bases unmatched. In germline, CDR1 is MNHEY, CDR2 SMNVEV (reference sequence). The CDR3 has 15 residues. CDR3 in amino acids: CASSARTGPNYGYTF. In nucleotides, the CDR3 is TGTGCCAGCAGTGCACGGACAGGTCCTAACTATGGCTACACCTTC.

The CDR3 nucleotides are TGTGCCAGCAGCTTATTGAGGGCTGAAGCTTTCTTT. Translated: CASSLLRAEAFF. V is TRBV7-9 and J is TRBJ1-1; D uncertain. The CDR3 has 12 residues. CDR1 SEHNR and CDR2 FQNEAQ come from the germline V gene (reference sequence). V was pared by 2 bases and J by 6 bases, with 7 bases between. Full variable domain (missing parts from reference TRBV7-9 and TRBJ1-1): DTGVSQNPRHKITKRGQNVTFRCDPISEHNRLYWYRQTLGQGPEFLTYFQNEAQLEKSRLLSDRFSAERPKGSFSTLEIQRTEQGDSAMYLCASSLLRAEAFFGQGTRLTVV.

The V call is TRBV19, the J call TRBJ1-4; possibly TRBD1 for D (5 bases). Trimming pared 6 bases from V and 8 bases from J, leaving 16 bases between. CDR3 length: 14 amino acids. In germline, CDR1 is LNHDA, CDR2 SQIVND (reference sequence). CDR3: CASRLRGGEEKLFF. CDR3 coding DNA: TGTGCCAGTAGATTAAGGGGAGGGGAGGAAAAACTGTTTTTT.

CDR3 sequence (DNA): TGTGCCAGCAGTTACTCGGGCGGGCGGACAGATACGCAGTATTTT. Its translation: CASSYSGGRTDTQYF. The rearrangement links TRBV6-5 to TRBJ2-3; a possible D gene is TRBD2 (5 bases). The germline V and J ends were trimmed by 0 bases and 3 bases, with 10 bases remaining between them. This CDR3 contains 15 residues. The germline V gene encodes CDR1 MNHEY and CDR2 SVGAGI.

The chain is built from TRBV10-3 and TRBJ2-3; TRBD2 might be the D (7 bases). The V gene's germline CDR1 is ENHRY and CDR2 SYGVKD. This CDR3 comprises 16 residues. Trimming stripped 5 bases from V and 2 bases from J, with 17 bases between. CDR3 region: CAISPVGGGITDTQYF. As DNA, the CDR3 is TGTGCCATCAGTCCGGTAGGGGGGGGGATCACAGATACGCAGTATTTT.